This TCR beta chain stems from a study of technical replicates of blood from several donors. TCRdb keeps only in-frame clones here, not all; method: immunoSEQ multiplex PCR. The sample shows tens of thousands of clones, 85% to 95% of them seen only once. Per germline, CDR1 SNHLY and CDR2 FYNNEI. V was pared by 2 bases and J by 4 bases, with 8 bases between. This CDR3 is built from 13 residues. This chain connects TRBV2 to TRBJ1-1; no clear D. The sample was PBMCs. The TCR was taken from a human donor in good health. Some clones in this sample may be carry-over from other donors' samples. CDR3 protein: CASSERRVTEAFF. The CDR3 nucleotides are TGTGCCAGCAGTGAACGACGGGTCACTGAAGCTTTCTTT.